One T cell receptor beta chain is described in this entry. The antigen remains unidentified. This sample is part of a study of CD8+ T cells in alopecia areata. Study summary: Treated patients received severity scores based on the percentage of scalp area affected.

General study points: Mouse data revealed clearer TCR sharing than patient data did, a gap possibly tied to HLA. Many expanded lesional clones stayed in scalp and blood while on tofacitinib.

Investigators isolated RNA and reverse transcribed it into cDNA to act as the sequencing template. Here immunoSEQ multiplex PCR was the method, and the copy in TCRdb shows in-frame clones only, minus some. The repertoire holds more than 150,000 clones, with under 60% as singletons. The sample's treatment: oral pan-JAK inhibitor, 5-10 mg twice daily. This sequence originates from a human donor with alopecia areata. Material: CD8+ T cells sorted from blood, obtained at week 24, from a patient treated with tofacitinib.

The CDR3 DNA follows: TGTGCCTGGAGTGCTCCTGGGGGGGGCCCGTACCAAGAGACCCAGTACTTC. Translated: CAWSAPGGGPYQETQYF. The V call is TRBV30, the J call TRBJ2-5; D is perhaps TRBD2 (7 bases). From germline, CDR1 is GTSNPN and CDR2 SVGIG (reference sequence). The V and J ends lost 1 base and 0 bases respectively, with 18 bases between them. The CDR3 spans 17 residues.